This T cell receptor (beta chain) was sequenced for a study of PD-1 blockade in classical Hodgkin lymphoma. Study-wide results and caveats: Relative to healthy donors, newly diagnosed patients reportedly had lower baseline TCR diversity, which was reported as lower still in relapsed/refractory patients. A significant rise in TCR diversity was seen by C4D1 for CD4+ cells but not for CD8+ cells.

This clone was observed once. Its antigen is not identified. TCRdb's table, derived via immunoSEQ multiplex PCR, lists solely in-frame clones and lacks some. Here the sample spans 98,000 or so clones, around 89% being singletons. Every patient was affected by relapse after autologous stem cell transplantation, while exposure to brentuximab vedotin was not uniform. CDR1 is LNHDA, CDR2 SQIVND, per germline (reference sequence). V was clipped by 5 bases and J by 6 bases, with 17 bases between them. The CDR3 extends over 15 amino acids. The chain couples TRBV19 to TRBJ1-5, with D perhaps TRBD1 (6 bases). The clonotype was recovered from a human donor with classical Hodgkin lymphoma. The input for sequencing was peripheral blood mononuclear cells (PBMCs), taken before the second cycle of nivolumab. CDR3 bases: TGTGCCAGTAGTGACAACAGGGTAGGCGGTCAGCCCCAGCATTTT. This encodes CASSDNRVGGQPQHF. Variable domain in full (rest from reference TRBV19 and TRBJ1-5): DGGITQSPKYLFRKEGQNVTLSCEQNLNHDAMYWYRQDPGQGLRLIYYSQIVNDFQKGDIAEGYSVSREKKESFPLTVTSAQKNPTAFYLCASSDNRVGGQPQHFGDGTRLSIL.